This TCR beta chain was recorded in a study of identical twins. This clonotype has ten or more counts. The antigen is not known. With template switching, a universal primer site was added, and the cDNA carried unique molecular identifiers. TCRdb called the 5' RACE reads again in MiXCR, with one record for every CDR3 protein. The data contain a few hundred thousand distinct CDR3 sequences, less than 20% of them singletons. Study observations and caveats: Within monozygotic twins, out-of-frame TCR alpha sharing was underestimated by the models. Carriage of fewer insertions was seen in abundant cord blood beta clonotypes, whereas memory repertoires showed none. Researchers reported excess low generation probability among twin-shared out-of-frame alpha sequences.

The germline V gene has CDR1 SQVTM and CDR2 ANQGSEA. This CDR3 comprises 18 residues. J lost 3 bases, V lost 6 bases, and 19 bases had no gene match. The clonotype was recovered from a man between 50 and 59 years old in good health. V gene TRBV29-1 combines with J gene TRBJ2-1, with TRBD2 matching 8 bases. The sample consisted of naive T cells sorted from blood. This chain's CDR3 is CSVRVTSDSRMGYNEQFF. The CDR3 DNA is TGCAGCGTGCGGGTGACTAGCGACTCCAGGATGGGCTACAATGAGCAGTTCTTC.